This TCR beta chain is from a study of OX40 agonist ivuxolimab in advanced cancers. Looking at the study overall: Enrollees could have had prior anti-PD-1, anti-PD-L1 or anti-CTLA-4 therapy, which under 50% had received. General study results and limits: CD4+ and CD8+ T cells in blood underwent clonal expansion by week 6 at 0.1 to 3.0 mg/kg.

The protocol was immunoSEQ multiplex PCR, while the TCRdb copy is restricted to in-frame clones and leaves out a portion. The sample records more than 70,000 clones, over 70% being singletons. Germline CDR1 and CDR2: MGHRA and YSYEKL. The CDR3 contains 13 residues. Turning to this clone: What it recognizes is unknown. Germline is not matched at one junction end, which may reflect a read error.

Here the sequenced sample was CD4+ or CD8+ T cells sorted from blood, taken in a trial of the OX40 agonist ivuxolimab. The TCR originated in an adult with an advanced solid tumor such as melanoma, head and neck, liver or kidney cancer. The chain recombines TRBV4-1 with TRBJ2-7, with D tentatively TRBD1 or TRBD2 (6 bases each). The CDR3 protein is CAGSPGGGYEQYF. The DNA of the CDR3 is TGCGCCGGCAGCCCAGGAGGGGGTTACGAGCAGTACTTC.